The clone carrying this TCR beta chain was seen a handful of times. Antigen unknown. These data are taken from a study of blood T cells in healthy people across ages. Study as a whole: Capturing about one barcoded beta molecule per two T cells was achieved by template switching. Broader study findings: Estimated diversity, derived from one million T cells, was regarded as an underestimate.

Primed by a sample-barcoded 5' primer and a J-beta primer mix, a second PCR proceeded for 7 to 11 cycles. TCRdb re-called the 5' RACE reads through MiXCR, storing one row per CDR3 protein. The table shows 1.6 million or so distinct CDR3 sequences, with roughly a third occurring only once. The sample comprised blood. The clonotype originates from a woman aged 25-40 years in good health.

The CDR3 loop reads CASSRLAEGGAFF. CDR3 sequence (DNA): TGCGCCAGCAGCCGCCTTGCTGAGGGAGGAGCTTTCTTT. This chain joins TRBV4-1 and TRBJ1-1, with unresolved D. The germline gives CDR1 MGHRA, CDR2 YSYEKL. The CDR3 has 13 amino acids. The V gene lost 4 bases and the J gene lost 10 bases, with 16 bases spanning the gap.